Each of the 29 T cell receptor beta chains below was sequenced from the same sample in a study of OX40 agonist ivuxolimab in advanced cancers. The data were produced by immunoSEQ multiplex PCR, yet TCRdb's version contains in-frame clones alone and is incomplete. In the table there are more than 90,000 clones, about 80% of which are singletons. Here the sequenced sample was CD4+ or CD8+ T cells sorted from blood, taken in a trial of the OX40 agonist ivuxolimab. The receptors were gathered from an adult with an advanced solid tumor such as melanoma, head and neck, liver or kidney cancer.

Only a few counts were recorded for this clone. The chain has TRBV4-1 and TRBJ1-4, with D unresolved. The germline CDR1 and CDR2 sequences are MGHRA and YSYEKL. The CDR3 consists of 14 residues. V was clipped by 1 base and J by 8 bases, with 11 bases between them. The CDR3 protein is CASSQARRREKLFF. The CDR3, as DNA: TGCGCCAGCAGCCAAGCCCGACGTCGGGAAAAACTGTTTTTT.

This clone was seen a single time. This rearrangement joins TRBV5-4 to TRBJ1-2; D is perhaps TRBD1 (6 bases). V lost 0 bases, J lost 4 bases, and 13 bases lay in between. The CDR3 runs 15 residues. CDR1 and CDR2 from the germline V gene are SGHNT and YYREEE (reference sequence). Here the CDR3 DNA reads TGTGCCAGCAGCTTGGGGGGGGCGCCGACCTATGGCTACACCTTC. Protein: CASSLGGAPTYGYTF.

The CDR3 here is CASRIGQGDRIQYF. The CDR3 bases are TGCGCCAGCAGGATAGGCCAGGGGGATAGAATTCAGTACTTC. The chain links TRBV5-1 to TRBJ2-4, with 7 bases that match TRBD1. Per the germline V gene, CDR1 is SGHRS and CDR2 is YFSETQ. Unmatched junction bases numbered 12, after V lost 5 bases and J lost 10 bases. The CDR3 sequence is 14 residues long.

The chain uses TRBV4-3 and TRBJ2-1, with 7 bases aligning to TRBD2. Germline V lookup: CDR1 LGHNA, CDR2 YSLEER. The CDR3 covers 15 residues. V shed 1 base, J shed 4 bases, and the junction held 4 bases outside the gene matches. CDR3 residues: CASSQGRTSYNEQFF. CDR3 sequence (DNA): TGCGCCAGCAGCCAAGGCCGGACTAGTTACAATGAGCAGTTCTTC.

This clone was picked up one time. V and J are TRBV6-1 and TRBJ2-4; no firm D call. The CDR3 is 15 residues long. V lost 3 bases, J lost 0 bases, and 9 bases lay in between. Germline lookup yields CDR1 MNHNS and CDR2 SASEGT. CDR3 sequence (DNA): TGTGCCAGCAGTGATCGTGGGCTAGCCAAAAACATTCAGTACTTC. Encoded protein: CASSDRGLAKNIQYF.

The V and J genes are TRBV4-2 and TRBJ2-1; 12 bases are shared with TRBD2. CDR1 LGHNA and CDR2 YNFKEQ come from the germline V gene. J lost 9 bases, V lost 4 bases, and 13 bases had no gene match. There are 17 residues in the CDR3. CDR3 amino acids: CASSPGLAGFLVSEQFF. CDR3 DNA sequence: TGTGCCAGCAGCCCGGGACTAGCGGGTTTTCTGGTGAGTGAGCAGTTCTTC.

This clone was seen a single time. The CDR3 reads CASSYSDSPNQPQHF. The CDR3 coding sequence is TGTGCCAGCAGTTACTCCGACAGCCCCAATCAGCCCCAGCATTTT. The J gene is TRBJ1-5, the V gene TRBV6-5; perhaps TRBD1 as D (5 bases). Germline CDR1 MNHEY, CDR2 SVGAGI. CDR3 size: 15 residues. V was clipped by 0 bases and J by 3 bases, with 9 bases between them.

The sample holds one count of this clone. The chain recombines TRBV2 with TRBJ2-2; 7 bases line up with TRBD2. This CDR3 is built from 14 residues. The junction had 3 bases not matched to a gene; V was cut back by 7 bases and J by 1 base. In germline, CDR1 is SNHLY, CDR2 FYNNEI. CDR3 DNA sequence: TGTGCCAGCATAGGACTAGGGAACACCGGGGAGCTGTTTTTT. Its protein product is CASIGLGNTGELFF.

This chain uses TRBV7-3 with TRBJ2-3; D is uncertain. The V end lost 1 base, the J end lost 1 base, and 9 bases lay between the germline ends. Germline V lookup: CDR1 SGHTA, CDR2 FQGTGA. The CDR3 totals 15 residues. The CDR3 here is CASSLNIGGTDTQYF. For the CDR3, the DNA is TGTGCCAGCAGCTTAAATATTGGGGGCACAGATACGCAGTATTTT.

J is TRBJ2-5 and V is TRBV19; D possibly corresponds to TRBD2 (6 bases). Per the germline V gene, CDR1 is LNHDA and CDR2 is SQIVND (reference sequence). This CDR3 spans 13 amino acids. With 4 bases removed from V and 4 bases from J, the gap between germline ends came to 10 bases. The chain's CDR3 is CASSTGLTETQYF. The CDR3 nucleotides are TGTGCCAGTAGTACTGGACTAACAGAGACCCAGTACTTC.

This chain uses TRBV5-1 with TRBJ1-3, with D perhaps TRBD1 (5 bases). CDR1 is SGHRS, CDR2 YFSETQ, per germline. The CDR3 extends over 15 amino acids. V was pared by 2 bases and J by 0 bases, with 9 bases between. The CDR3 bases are TGCGCCAGCAGCTTTGACAGCTACTCTGGAAACACCATATATTTT. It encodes CASSFDSYSGNTIYF.

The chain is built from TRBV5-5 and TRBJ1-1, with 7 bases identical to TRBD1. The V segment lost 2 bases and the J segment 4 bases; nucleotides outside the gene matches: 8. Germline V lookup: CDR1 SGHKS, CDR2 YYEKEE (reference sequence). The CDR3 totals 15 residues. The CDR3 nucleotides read TGTGCCAGCAGCTTCGATCGACAGGGAAGCACTGAAGCTTTCTTT. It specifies CASSFDRQGSTEAFF.

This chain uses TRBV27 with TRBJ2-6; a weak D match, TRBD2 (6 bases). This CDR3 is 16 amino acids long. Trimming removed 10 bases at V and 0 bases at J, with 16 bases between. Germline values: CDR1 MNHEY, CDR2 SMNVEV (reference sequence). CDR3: CATIRDFSSGANVLTF. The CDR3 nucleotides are TGTGCCACCATCCGGGACTTCAGCTCTGGGGCCAACGTCCTGACTTTC.

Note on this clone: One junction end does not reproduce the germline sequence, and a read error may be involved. The CDR3 sequence is CASSLDSDEQYF. CDR3 nucleotides: TGTGCCAGCAGCTTAGACTCCGACGAGCAGTACTTC. The chain joins TRBV7-2 to TRBJ2-7; D not resolved. The CDR3 runs to 12 residues. Germline V gene lookup returns CDR1 SGHTA and CDR2 FQGNSA.

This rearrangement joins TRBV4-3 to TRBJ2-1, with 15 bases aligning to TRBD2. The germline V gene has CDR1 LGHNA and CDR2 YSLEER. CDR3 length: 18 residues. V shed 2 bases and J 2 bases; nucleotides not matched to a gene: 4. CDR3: CASSQKGLAGGPYNEQFF. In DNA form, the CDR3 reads TGCGCCAGCAGCCAAAAAGGACTAGCGGGGGGGCCCTACAATGAGCAGTTCTTC.

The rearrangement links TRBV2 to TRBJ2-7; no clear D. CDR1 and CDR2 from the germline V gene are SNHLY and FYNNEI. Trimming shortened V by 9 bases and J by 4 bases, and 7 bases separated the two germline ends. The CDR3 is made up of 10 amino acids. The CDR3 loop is CASKMYEQYF. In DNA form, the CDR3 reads TGTGCCAGTAAGATGTACGAGCAGTACTTC.

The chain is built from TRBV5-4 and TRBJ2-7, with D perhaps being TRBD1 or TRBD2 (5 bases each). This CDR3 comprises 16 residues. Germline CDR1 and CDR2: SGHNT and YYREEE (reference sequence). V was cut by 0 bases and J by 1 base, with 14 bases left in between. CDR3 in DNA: TGTGCCAGCAGCTTGGGGCCCGGGGCCATTTCCTACGAGCAGTACTTC. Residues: CASSLGPGAISYEQYF.

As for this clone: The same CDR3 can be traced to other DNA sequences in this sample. The CDR3 DNA follows: TGTGCCTGGAGTGTAGACAGCAATCAGCCCCAGCATTTT. It specifies CAWSVDSNQPQHF. V gene TRBV30 combines with J gene TRBJ1-5; no reliable D call. Germline V gene sequence: CDR1 GTSNPN, CDR2 SVGIG (reference sequence). Between the trimmed V and J ends, which lost 0 bases and 1 base, there was a span of 4 bases. The CDR3 length is 13 residues. Full variable domain (remainder filled in from reference TRBV30 and TRBJ1-5): SQTIHQWPATLVQPVGSPLSLECTVEGTSNPNLYWYRQAAGRGLQLLFYSVGIGQISSEVPQNLSASRPQDRQFILSSKKLLLSDSGFYLCAWSVDSNQPQHFGDGTRLSIL.

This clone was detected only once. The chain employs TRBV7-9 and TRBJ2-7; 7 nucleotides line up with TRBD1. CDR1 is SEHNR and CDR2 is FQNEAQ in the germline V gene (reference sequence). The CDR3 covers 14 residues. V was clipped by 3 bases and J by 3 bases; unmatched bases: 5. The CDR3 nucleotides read TGTGCCAGCAGCTTCGCGCAGGGGGACTACGAGCAGTACTTC. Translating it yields CASSFAQGDYEQYF.

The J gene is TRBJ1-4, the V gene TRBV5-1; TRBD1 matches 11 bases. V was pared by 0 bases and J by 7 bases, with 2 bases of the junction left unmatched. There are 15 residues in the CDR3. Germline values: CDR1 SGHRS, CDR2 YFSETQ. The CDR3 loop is CASSLAGTGGEKLFF. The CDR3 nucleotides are TGCGCCAGCAGCTTGGCAGGGACAGGGGGTGAAAAACTGTTTTTT.

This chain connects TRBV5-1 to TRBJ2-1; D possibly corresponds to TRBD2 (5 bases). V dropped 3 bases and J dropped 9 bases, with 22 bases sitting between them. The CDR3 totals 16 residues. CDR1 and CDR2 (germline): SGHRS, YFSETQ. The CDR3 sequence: CASSSSLAAYVGEQFF. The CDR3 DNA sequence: TGCGCCAGCAGCTCCTCCCTAGCCGCTTACGTCGGTGAGCAGTTCTTC.

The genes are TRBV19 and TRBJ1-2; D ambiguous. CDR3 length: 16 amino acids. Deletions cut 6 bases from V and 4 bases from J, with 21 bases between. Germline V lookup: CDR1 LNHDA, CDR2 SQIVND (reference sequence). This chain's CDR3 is CASRRSGFAEAYGYTF. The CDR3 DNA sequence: TGTGCCAGTAGGAGGTCCGGGTTCGCAGAGGCCTATGGCTACACCTTC.

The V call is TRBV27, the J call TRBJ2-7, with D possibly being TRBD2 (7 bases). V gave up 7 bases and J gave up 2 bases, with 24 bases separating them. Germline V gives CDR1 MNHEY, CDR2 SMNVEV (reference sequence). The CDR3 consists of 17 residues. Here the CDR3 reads CASKGGGGGRSPYEQYF. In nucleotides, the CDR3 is TGTGCCAGCAAAGGGGGAGGGGGGGGTAGGTCCCCCTACGAGCAGTACTTC.

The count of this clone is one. The CDR3 spells CAISRTGGPQETQYF. In DNA, the CDR3 is TGTGCCATCAGCCGTACAGGGGGCCCCCAAGAGACCCAGTACTTC. The chain couples TRBV10-3 to TRBJ2-5, with 9 bases lining up with TRBD1. CDR1 is ENHRY, CDR2 SYGVKD, per germline. CDR3 length: 15 amino acids. V was clipped by 6 bases and J by 1 base; unmatched bases: 6.

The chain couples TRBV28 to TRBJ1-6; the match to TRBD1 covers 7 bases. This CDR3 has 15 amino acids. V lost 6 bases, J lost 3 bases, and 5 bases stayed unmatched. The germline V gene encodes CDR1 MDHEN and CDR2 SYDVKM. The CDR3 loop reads CASRPDRHYNSPLHF. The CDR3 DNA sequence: TGTGCCAGCAGGCCGGACAGGCACTATAATTCACCCCTCCACTTT. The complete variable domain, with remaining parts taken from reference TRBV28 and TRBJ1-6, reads DVKVTQSSRYLVKRTGEKVFLECVQDMDHENMFWYRQDPGLGLRLIYFSYDVKMKEKGDIPEGYSVSREKKERFSLILESASTNQTSMYLCASRPDRHYNSPLHFGNGTRLTVT.

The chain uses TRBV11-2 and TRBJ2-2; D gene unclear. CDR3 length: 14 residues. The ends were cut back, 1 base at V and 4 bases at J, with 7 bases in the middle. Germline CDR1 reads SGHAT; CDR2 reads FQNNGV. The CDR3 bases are TGTGCCAGCAGCTTAGCAGCGTTCACCGGGGAGCTGTTTTTT. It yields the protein CASSLAAFTGELFF.

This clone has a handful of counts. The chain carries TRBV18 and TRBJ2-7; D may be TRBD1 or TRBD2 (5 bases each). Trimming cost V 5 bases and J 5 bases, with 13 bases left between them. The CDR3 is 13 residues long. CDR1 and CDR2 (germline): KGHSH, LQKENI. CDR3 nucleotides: TGTGCCAGCTCAAGTCGCAGGGACCACGAGCAGTACTTC. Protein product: CASSSRRDHEQYF.

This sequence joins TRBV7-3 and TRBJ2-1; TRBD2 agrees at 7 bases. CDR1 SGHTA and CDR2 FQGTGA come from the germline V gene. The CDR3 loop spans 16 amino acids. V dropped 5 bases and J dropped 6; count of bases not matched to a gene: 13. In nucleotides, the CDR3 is TGTGCCAGCAGCCCCCATTGGAGCGGGGCAGTCAATGAGCAGTTCTTC. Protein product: CASSPHWSGAVNEQFF.

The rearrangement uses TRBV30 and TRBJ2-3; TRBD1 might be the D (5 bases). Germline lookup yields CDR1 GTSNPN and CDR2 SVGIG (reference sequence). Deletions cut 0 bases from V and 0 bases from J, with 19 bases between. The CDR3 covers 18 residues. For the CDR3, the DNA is TGTGCCTGGAGTGTAACTCGTAGGACAAGCCATAGCACAGATACGCAGTATTTT. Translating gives CAWSVTRRTSHSTDTQYF.